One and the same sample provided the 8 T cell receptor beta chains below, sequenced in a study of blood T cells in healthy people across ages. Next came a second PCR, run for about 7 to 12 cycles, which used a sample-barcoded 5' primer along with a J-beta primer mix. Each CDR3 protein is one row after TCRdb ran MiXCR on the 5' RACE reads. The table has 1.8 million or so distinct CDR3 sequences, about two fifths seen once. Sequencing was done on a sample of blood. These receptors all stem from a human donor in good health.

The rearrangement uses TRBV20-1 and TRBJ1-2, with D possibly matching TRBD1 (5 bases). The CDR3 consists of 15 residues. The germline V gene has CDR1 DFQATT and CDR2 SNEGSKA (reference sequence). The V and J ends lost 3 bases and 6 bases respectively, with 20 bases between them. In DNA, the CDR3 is TGCAGTGCTAGCGACAGTTGGGCTAAAAACAATGGCTACACCTTC. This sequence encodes CSASDSWAKNNGYTF.

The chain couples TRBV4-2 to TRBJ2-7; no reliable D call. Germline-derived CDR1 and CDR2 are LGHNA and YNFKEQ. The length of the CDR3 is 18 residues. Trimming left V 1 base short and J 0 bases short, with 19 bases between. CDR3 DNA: TGTGCCAGCAGCCAAGCCGCCCCCTTTGGCGGCCTCTCCTACGAGCAGTACTTC. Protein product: CASSQAAPFGGLSYEQYF.

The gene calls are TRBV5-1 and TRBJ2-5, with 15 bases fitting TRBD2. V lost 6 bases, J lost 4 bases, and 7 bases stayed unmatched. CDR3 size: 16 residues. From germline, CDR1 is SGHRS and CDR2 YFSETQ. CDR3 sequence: CASTTGTSGGSETQYF. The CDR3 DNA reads TGCGCCAGCACCACCGGGACTAGCGGGGGGTCAGAGACCCAGTACTTC.

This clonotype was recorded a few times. The CDR3 protein is CASTTTGWDYNEQFF. CDR3 nucleotide sequence: TGTGCCAGCACTACGACAGGGTGGGACTACAATGAGCAGTTCTTC. The chain uses TRBV12-3 or TRBV12-4 and TRBJ2-1; 7 bases line up with TRBD1. Trimming cost V 7 bases and J 3 bases; bases outside gene matches: 9. CDR3 length: 15 amino acids.

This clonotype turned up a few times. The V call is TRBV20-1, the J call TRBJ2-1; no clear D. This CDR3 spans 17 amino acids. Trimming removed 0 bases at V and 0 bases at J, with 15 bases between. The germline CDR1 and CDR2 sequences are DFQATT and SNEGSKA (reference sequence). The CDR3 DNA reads TGCAGTGCTAGAGACCCAAGGACGGAGAGCTCCTACAATGAGCAGTTCTTC. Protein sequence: CSARDPRTESSYNEQFF.

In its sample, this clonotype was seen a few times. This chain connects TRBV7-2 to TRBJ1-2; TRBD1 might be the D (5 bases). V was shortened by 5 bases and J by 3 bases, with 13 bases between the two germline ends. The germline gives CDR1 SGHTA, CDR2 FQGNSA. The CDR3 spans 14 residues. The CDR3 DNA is TGTGCCAGCAGCCCCGCAGGGATGGACTATGGCTACACCTTC. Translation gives CASSPAGMDYGYTF.

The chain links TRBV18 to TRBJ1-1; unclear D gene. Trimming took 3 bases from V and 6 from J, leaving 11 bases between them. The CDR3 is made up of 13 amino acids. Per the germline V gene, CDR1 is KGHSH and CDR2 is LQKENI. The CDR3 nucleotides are TGTGCCAGCTCACCCGCGGGTAGGTCTGAAGCTTTCTTT. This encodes CASSPAGRSEAFF.

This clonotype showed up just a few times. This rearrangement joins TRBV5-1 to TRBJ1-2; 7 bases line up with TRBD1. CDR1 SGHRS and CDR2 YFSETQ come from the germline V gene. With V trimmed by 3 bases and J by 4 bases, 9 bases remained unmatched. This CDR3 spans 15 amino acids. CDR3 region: CASSSETGASYGYTF. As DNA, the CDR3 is TGCGCCAGCAGCTCCGAAACAGGGGCTAGCTATGGCTACACCTTC.